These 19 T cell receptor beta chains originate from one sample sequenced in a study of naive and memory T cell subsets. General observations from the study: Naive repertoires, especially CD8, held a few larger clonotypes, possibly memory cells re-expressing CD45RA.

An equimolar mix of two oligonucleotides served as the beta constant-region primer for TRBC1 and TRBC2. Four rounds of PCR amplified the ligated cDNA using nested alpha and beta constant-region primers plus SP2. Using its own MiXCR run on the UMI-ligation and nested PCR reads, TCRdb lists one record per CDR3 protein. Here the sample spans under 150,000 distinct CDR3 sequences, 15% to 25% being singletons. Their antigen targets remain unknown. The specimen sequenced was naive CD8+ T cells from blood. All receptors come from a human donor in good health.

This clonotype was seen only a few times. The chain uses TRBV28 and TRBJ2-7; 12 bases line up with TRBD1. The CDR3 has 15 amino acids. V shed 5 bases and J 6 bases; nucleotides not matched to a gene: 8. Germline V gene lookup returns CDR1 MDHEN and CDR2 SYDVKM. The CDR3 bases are TGTGCCAGCAGTGAGCCGGGACAGGGGGCTCGCGAGCAGTACTTC. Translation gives CASSEPGQGAREQYF.

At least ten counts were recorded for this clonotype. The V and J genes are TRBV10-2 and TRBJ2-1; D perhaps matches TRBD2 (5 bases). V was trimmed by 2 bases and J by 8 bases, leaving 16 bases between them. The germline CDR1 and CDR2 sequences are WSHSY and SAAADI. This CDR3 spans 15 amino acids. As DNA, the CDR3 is TGCGCCAGCAGTGAGGGTAACGGGATGTTGGATGAGCAGTTCTTC. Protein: CASSEGNGMLDEQFF.

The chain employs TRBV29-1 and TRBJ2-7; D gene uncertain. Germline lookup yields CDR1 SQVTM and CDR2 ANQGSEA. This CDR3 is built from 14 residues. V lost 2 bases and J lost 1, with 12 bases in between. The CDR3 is CSVEMATQSYEQYF. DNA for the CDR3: TGCAGCGTTGAAATGGCCACCCAGTCCTACGAGCAGTACTTC.

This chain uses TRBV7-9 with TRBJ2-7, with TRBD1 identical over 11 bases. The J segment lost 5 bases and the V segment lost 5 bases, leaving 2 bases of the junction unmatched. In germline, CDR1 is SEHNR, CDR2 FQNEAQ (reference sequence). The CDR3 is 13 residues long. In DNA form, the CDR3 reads TGTGCCAGCAGCGGACAGGGGGCTAACGAGCAGTACTTC. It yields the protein CASSGQGANEQYF.

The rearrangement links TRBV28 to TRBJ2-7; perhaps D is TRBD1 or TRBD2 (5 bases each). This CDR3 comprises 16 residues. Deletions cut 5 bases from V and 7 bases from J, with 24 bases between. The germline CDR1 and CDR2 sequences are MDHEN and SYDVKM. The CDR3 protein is CASSPTAGTGLLEQYF. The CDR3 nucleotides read TGTGCCAGCAGTCCGACTGCTGGGACGGGATTACTGGAGCAGTACTTC.

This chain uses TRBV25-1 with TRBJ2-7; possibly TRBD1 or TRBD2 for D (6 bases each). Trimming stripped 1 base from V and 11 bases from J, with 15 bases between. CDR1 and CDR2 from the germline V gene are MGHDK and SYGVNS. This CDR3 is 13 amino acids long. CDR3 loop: CASSEWGGGQEYF. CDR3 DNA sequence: TGTGCCAGCAGTGAATGGGGTGGGGGGCAGGAGTACTTC.

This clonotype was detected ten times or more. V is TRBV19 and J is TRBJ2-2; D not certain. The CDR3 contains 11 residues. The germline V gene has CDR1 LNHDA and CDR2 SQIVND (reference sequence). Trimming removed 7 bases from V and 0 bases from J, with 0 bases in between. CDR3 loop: CASTNTGELFF. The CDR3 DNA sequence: TGTGCCAGTACGAACACCGGGGAGCTGTTTTTT.

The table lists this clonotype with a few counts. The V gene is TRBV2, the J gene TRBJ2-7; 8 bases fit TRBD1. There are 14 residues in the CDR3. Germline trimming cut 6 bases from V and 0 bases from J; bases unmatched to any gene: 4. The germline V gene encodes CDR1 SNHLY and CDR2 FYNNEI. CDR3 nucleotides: TGTGCCAGCAGCGCAGGGGGCATCTCCTACGAGCAGTACTTC. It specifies CASSAGGISYEQYF.

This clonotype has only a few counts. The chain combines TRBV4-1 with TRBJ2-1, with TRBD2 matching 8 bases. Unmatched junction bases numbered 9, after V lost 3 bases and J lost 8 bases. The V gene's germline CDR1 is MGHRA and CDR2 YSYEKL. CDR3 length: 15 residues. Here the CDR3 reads CASSHSSGTRDEQFF. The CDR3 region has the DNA TGCGCCAGCAGCCATAGTAGCGGGACTCGCGATGAGCAGTTCTTC.

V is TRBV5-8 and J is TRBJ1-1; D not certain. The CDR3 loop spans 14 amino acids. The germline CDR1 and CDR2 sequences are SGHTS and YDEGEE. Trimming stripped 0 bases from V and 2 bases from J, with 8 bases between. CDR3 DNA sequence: TGTGCCAGCAGCTTGGTGCTATATAACACTGAAGCTTTCTTT. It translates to CASSLVLYNTEAFF.

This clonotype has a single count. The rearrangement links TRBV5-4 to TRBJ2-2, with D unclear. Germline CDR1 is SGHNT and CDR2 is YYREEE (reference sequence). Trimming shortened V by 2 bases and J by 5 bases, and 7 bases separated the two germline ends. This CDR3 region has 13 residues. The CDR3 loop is CASSFGATGELFF. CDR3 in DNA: TGTGCCAGCAGCTTTGGAGCAACCGGGGAGCTGTTTTTT.

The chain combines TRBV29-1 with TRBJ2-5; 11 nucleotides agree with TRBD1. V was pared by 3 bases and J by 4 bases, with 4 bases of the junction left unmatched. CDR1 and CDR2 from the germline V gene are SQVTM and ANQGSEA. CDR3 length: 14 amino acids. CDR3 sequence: CSVDRGQGAETQYF. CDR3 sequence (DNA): TGCAGCGTTGATCGTGGACAGGGGGCAGAGACCCAGTACTTC. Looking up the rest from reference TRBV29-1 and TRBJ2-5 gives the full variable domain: SAVISQKPSRDICQRGTSLTIQCQVDSQVTMMFWYRQQPGQSLTLIATANQGSEATYESGFVIDKFPISRPNLTFSTLTVSNMSPEDSSIYLCSVDRGQGAETQYFGPGTRLLVL.

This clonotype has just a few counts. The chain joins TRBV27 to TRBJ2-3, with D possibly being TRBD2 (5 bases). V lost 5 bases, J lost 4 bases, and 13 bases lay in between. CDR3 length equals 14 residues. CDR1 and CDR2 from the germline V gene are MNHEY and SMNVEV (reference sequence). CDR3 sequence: CASSALVGADTQYF. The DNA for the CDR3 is TGTGCCAGCAGTGCCCTTGTGGGAGCAGATACGCAGTATTTT.

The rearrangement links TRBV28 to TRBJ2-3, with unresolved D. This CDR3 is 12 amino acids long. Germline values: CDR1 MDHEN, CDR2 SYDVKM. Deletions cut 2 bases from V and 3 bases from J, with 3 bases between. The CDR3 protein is CASSLRTDTQYF. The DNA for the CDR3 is TGTGCCAGCAGTTTAAGGACAGATACGCAGTATTTT.

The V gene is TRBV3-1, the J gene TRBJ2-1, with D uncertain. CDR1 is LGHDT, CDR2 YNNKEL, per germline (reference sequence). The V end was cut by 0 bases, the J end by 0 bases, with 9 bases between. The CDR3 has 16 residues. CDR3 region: CASSQDSWSSYNEQFF. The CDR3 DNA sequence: TGTGCCAGCAGCCAAGATTCCTGGAGCTCCTACAATGAGCAGTTCTTC.

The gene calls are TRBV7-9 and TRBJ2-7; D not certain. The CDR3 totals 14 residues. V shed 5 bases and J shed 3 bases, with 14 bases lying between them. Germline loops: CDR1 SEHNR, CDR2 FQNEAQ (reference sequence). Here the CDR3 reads CASSEPGQFYEQYF. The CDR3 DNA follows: TGTGCCAGCAGCGAACCCGGTCAGTTCTACGAGCAGTACTTC. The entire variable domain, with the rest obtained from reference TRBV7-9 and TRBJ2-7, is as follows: DTGVSQNPRHKITKRGQNVTFRCDPISEHNRLYWYRQTLGQGPEFLTYFQNEAQLEKSRLLSDRFSAERPKGSFSTLEIQRTEQGDSAMYLCASSEPGQFYEQYFGPGTRLTVT.

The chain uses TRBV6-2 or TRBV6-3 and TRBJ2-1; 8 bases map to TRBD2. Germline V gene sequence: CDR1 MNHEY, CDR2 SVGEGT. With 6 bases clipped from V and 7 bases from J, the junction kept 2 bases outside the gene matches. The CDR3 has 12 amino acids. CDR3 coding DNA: TGTGCCAGCAGCGGACTAGCAAATGAGCAGTTCTTC. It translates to CASSGLANEQFF.

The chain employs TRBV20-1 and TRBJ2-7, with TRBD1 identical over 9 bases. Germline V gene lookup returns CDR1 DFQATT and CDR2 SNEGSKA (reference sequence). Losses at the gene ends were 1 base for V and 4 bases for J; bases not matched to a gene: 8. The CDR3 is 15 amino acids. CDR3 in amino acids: CSARVRTGGLYEQYF. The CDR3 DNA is TGCAGTGCTAGAGTGAGAACAGGGGGCTTGTACGAGCAGTACTTC.

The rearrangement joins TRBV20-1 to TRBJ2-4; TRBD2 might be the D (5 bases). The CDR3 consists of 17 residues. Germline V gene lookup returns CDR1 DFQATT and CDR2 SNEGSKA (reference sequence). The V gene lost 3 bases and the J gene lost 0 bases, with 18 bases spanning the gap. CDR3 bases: TGCAGTGCTAGGGTACCTCCCGGGGAAATAGCCAAAAACATTCAGTACTTC. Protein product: CSARVPPGEIAKNIQYF.